This is a list of T cell receptor beta chains from one sample in a study of T cells after yellow fever vaccination. TCRdb re-derived calls from the 5' RACE reads in MiXCR, one entry per CDR3 protein. This sample carries some 340,000 distinct CDR3 sequences, about 4% of them seen once, and the ten largest clones take 20% to 25%. The sequenced sample was PBMCs, obtained 5 days after the yellow fever booster vaccination. All receptors come from a man between 18 and 35 years old who received the YFV17D yellow fever vaccine. Each CDR3 is given with its conserved first and last residue. Fields, in order: J gene, clone size, V gene, D gene, CDR3 protein, CDR3 DNA. D genes are given only for firm matches. Some rows have no size entry. The others give once, few or many, or a class for an expanded clone.

>TRBJ2-7|-|TRBV7-9|TRBD1
CAIPGQGFYEQYF
TGTGCCATCCCGGGACAGGGCTTCTACGAGCAGTACTTC
>TRBJ2-7|-|TRBV7-2|-
CASSLAGGNSYEQYF
TGTGCCAGCAGCTTAGCTGGGGGCAATTCCTACGAGCAGTACTTC
>TRBJ1-2|many|TRBV4-3|-
CASSRTGFSGVGGYTF
TGCGCCAGCAGCCGCACAGGGTTTTCGGGTGTGGGTGGCTACACCTTC
>TRBJ2-5|many|TRBV5-6|-
CASSSWRGQETQYF
TGTGCCAGCAGCTCATGGAGGGGCCAAGAGACCCAGTACTTC
>TRBJ2-2|few|TRBV29-1|-
CSVRLGNGELFF
TGCAGCGTTCGATTAGGGAACGGGGAGCTGTTTTTT
>TRBJ2-3|-|TRBV5-1|TRBD1
CASSSIGQVQSTQYF
TGCGCCAGCAGCTCTATCGGACAGGTGCAGAGTACGCAGTATTTT
>TRBJ2-3|-|TRBV7-2|TRBD2
CASSQPLQRGGLPSTDTQYF
TGTGCCAGCAGCCAACCACTTCAGCGCGGGGGGTTACCTAGCACAGATACGCAGTATTTT
>TRBJ1-2|many|TRBV27|-
CASSFFGGGGYGYTF
TGTGCCAGCAGCTTTTTTGGGGGGGGCGGCTATGGCTACACCTTC
>TRBJ2-3|many|TRBV7-2|-
CASSHSSTDTQYF
TGTGCCAGCAGTCATAGCAGCACAGATACGCAGTATTTT
>TRBJ2-5|few|TRBV5-1|-
CASSLAPDETQYF
TGCGCCAGCAGCTTGGCCCCAGACGAGACCCAGTACTTC
>TRBJ1-1|-|TRBV7-6|TRBD1
CASSDNRGDRTEAFF
TGTGCCAGCAGCGACAACAGGGGCGACCGGACTGAAGCTTTCTTT
>TRBJ2-5|-|TRBV11-2|-
CASSLLTNQETQYF
TGTGCCAGCAGCTTACTCACTAATCAAGAGACCCAGTACTTC
>TRBJ2-5|-|TRBV7-9|TRBD2
CASSISGGAKETQYF
TGTGCCAGCAGCATCAGCGGGGGGGCGAAGGAGACCCAGTACTTC
>TRBJ1-1|many|TRBV6-5|-
CASSSTLNTEAFF
TGTGCCAGCAGCTCTACATTGAACACTGAAGCTTTCTTT
>TRBJ2-3|many|TRBV5-1|-
CASSFPAADTQYF
TGCGCCAGCAGCTTCCCAGCTGCAGATACGCAGTATTTT
>TRBJ2-1|-|TRBV20-1|-
CSASSGRDNEQFF
TGCAGTGCTAGTTCCGGGAGAGATAATGAGCAGTTCTTC
>TRBJ2-3|many|TRBV5-6|-
CASSNERRVNGDTQYF
TGTGCCAGCAGCAACGAGCGGCGGGTGAACGGGGATACGCAGTATTTT